Listed below are T cell receptor beta chains from one sample, sequenced in a study of cytomegalovirus exposure and HLA in healthy donors. Profiling relied on immunoSEQ multiplex PCR, and the TCRdb table lists in-frame clones only, not all of them. The table shows approximately 260,000 clones, with 70% to 90% occurring only once. Material: PBMCs. These receptors all come from a woman aged 40 to 55 in good health and CMV-seropositive. Both conserved end residues are part of each CDR3. Each record gives: J gene, V gene, CDR3 protein.

J gene: TRBJ2-2
V gene: TRBV28
CDR3 protein: CASMLGRGTGELFF

J gene: TRBJ1-3
V gene: TRBV6-5
CDR3 protein: CASSYSGDSGNTIYF

J gene: TRBJ2-3
V gene: TRBV5-6
CDR3 protein: CASSFQSGRISSTDTQYF

J gene: TRBJ1-1
V gene: TRBV11-2
CDR3 protein: CASSFNRYRVGTEAFF

J gene: TRBJ2-3
V gene: TRBV5-4
CDR3 protein: CASSRERVSPEGIDTQYF

J gene: TRBJ2-2
V gene: TRBV18
CDR3 protein: CASSPVLAGGPLTGELFF

J gene: TRBJ2-7
V gene: TRBV4-1
CDR3 protein: CASSQDAPDEQYF

J gene: TRBJ2-1
V gene: TRBV5-4
CDR3 protein: CASSLGQLYNEQFF

J gene: TRBJ2-1
V gene: TRBV7-9
CDR3 protein: CASSSGLAYNEQFF

J gene: TRBJ1-5
V gene: TRBV30
CDR3 protein: CAWSDAENQPQHF

J gene: TRBJ2-5
V gene: TRBV9
CDR3 protein: CASSVGLGVETQYF

J gene: TRBJ2-1
V gene: TRBV5-5
CDR3 protein: CASSLSVRMNEQFF

J gene: TRBJ1-1
V gene: TRBV18
CDR3 protein: CASSDRVEAFF

J gene: TRBJ2-5
V gene: TRBV5-5
CDR3 protein: CASSFTFSLQETQYF

J gene: TRBJ2-1
V gene: TRBV19
CDR3 protein: CASSILRSEQFF

J gene: TRBJ2-2
V gene: TRBV9
CDR3 protein: CASSVRGAGELFF

J gene: TRBJ2-3
V gene: TRBV9
CDR3 protein: CASSVVGGPTDTQYF

J gene: TRBJ2-1
V gene: TRBV27
CDR3 protein: CASSDIGGYNEQFF

J gene: TRBJ2-7
V gene: TRBV29-1
CDR3 protein: CSVEDLEGGRYEQYF

J gene: TRBJ1-5
V gene: TRBV19
CDR3 protein: CASKLRDSSNQPQHF

J gene: TRBJ2-5
V gene: TRBV9
CDR3 protein: CASSVGSGATQYF

J gene: TRBJ1-3
V gene: TRBV18
CDR3 protein: CASSPLEPGQFISGNTIYF

J gene: TRBJ2-7
V gene: TRBV2
CDR3 protein: CASRNTETYEQYF

J gene: TRBJ2-7
V gene: TRBV6-1
CDR3 protein: CASSEVGQGSYEQYF

J gene: TRBJ2-1
V gene: TRBV30
CDR3 protein: CAYGTGVYNEQFF

J gene: TRBJ2-7
V gene: TRBV28
CDR3 protein: CASSLPTSGHYEQYF

J gene: TRBJ1-2
V gene: TRBV30
CDR3 protein: CAWRLGGAADLRGGYTF

J gene: TRBJ2-1
V gene: TRBV18
CDR3 protein: CASSPGTSGSSYNEQFF

J gene: TRBJ2-1
V gene: TRBV30
CDR3 protein: CASKRESNEQFF

J gene: TRBJ2-1
V gene: TRBV4-3
CDR3 protein: CASSQDLLASEEQFF

J gene: TRBJ2-3
V gene: TRBV5-6
CDR3 protein: CASTSPGTGGFIGTDTQYF

J gene: TRBJ2-1
V gene: TRBV6-5
CDR3 protein: CASKAGTSVRNEQFF

J gene: TRBJ2-7
V gene: TRBV4-3
CDR3 protein: CASSQDSSGRLIEQYF

J gene: TRBJ2-3
V gene: TRBV2
CDR3 protein: CASTDADFTDTQYF

J gene: TRBJ2-3
V gene: TRBV11-3
CDR3 protein: CASSPGLAGGTDTQYF

J gene: TRBJ1-4
V gene: TRBV7-9
CDR3 protein: CASSSTGTLEEKLFF

J gene: TRBJ1-6
V gene: TRBV9
CDR3 protein: CASSVASGFGSPLHF

J gene: TRBJ1-2
V gene: TRBV7-8
CDR3 protein: CASSLARESYGYTF